Here is one T cell receptor (beta chain) with its context. The sample originates from a study of blood T cell repertoires in COVID-19. The repertoire was sequenced with immunoSEQ multiplex PCR; TCRdb's copy has only in-frame clones and lacks some. This sample yields 18,000 or so clones, of which around 82% are seen a single time; 14% belongs to the top ten. This sequence originates from a man aged 35-49 years with active or convalescent COVID-19. Sequenced input: peripheral blood.

CDR3 residues: CASSQAGLAGEETQYF. The DNA for the CDR3 is TGTGCCAGCAGCCAAGCGGGACTAGCGGGGGAAGAGACCCAGTACTTC. The chain uses TRBV4-2 and TRBJ2-5; 14 bases line up with TRBD2. The germline gives CDR1 LGHNA, CDR2 YNFKEQ. Trimming removed 1 base from V and 3 bases from J; junction bases left unmatched: 1. The CDR3 has 16 residues.